A selection of T cell receptor beta chains follows, all from one sample in a study of blood T cell repertoires in COVID-19. The repertoire was sequenced with immunoSEQ multiplex PCR; TCRdb's copy has only in-frame clones and lacks some. The table records approximately 270,000 clones, roughly nine tenths of them present only once. Specimen: peripheral blood. The receptors were gathered from a man aged 50-60 years with acute or convalescent COVID-19. Each CDR3 is given without its conserved first and last residue. Clone size is not always given. Where it is, it says once, few, many or a class for expanded clones.

TRBV7-8 | once | ASSLALAGGGLETQY
TRBV25-1 | NA | ASSPATGVETQY
TRBV4-2 | NA | ASSQHPGGTRVAGANVLT
TRBV5-1 | NA | ASSLARGDVDTQY
TRBV28 | NA | ASRDSSSGNTIY
TRBV25-1 | few | ASRRRDSSTDTQY
TRBV5-5 | NA | ASSLARASNQPQH
TRBV10-1 | NA | ASSDTGLPYEQY
TRBV11-2 | few | ASSLDGAGTPYEQY
TRBV7-6 | NA | ASSLGRDAQNIQY
TRBV7-9 | NA | ASSLDISEAF
TRBV6-5 | NA | ASSYGLQGYYGYT
TRBV15 | NA | ATSRGGMGTEAF
TRBV19 | NA | ASSMATAGDYEQY
TRBV6-5 | NA | ASSRLSGTEAF
TRBV30 | NA | AWSPLTGVSYNSPLH